The 2 T cell receptor beta chains given below trace back to one sample, sequenced in a study of PD-1 blockade in classical Hodgkin lymphoma. Clones were read by immunoSEQ multiplex PCR, and TCRdb kept only the in-frame ones, dropping some. The sample contains about 60,000 clones, more than 90% of which appear only once. This sample's time point: cycle 4 day 1 (C4D1), after five to seven weeks of nivolumab. After autologous stem cell transplantation all patients relapsed, and prior brentuximab vedotin exposure differed between cohorts. This specimen consisted of peripheral blood mononuclear cells (PBMCs), obtained before the fourth cycle of nivolumab. The receptors originated from a human donor with classical Hodgkin lymphoma.

As DNA, the CDR3 is TGTGCCAGCAGTGAATCGGGGGGGAGGCCACCCCTCCACTTT. This translates into CASSESGGRPPLHF. The rearrangement uses TRBV25-1 and TRBJ1-6; tentative D call: TRBD1 (5 bases). The CDR3 consists of 14 residues. Deletions cut 1 base from V and 11 bases from J, with 12 bases between. Germline CDR1 and CDR2: MGHDK and SYGVNS.

The chain recombines TRBV4-1 with TRBJ2-2, with a possible D match to TRBD1 (5 bases). Trimming took off 1 base at V and 5 bases at J, with 8 bases between the two ends. The CDR3 consists of 14 residues. CDR1 and CDR2 (germline): MGHRA, YSYEKL. The CDR3 is CASSQVQGTGELFF. CDR3 nucleotides: TGCGCCAGCAGCCAAGTGCAGGGAACCGGGGAGCTGTTTTTT.